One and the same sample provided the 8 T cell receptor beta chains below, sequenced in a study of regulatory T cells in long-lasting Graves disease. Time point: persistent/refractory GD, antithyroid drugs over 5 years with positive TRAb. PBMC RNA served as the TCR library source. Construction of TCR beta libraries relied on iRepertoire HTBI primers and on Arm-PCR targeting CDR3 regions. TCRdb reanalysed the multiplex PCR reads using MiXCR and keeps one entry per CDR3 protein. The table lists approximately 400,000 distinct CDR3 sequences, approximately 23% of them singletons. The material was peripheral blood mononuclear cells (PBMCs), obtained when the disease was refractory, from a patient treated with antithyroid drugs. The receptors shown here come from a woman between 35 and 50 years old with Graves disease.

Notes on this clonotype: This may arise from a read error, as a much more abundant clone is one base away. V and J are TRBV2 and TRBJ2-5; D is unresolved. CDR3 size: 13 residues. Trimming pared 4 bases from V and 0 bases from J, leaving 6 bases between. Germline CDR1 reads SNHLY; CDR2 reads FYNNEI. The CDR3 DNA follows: TGTGCCAGCAGTGGGGGATACCAAGAGACCCAGTACTTC. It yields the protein CASSGGYQETQYF. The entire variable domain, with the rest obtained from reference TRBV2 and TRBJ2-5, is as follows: EPEVTQTPSHQVTQMGQEVILRCVPISNHLYFYWYRQILGQKVEFLVSFYNNEISEKSEIFDDQFSVERPDGSNFTLKIRSTKLEDSAMYFCASSGGYQETQYFGPGTRLLVL.

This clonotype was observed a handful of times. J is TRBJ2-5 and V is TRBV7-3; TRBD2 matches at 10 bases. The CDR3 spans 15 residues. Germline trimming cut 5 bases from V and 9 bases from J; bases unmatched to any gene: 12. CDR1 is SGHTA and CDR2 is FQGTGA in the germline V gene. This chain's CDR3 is CASSPATSGTRPQYF. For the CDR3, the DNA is TGTGCCAGCAGCCCAGCTACTAGCGGGACCCGGCCCCAGTACTTC.

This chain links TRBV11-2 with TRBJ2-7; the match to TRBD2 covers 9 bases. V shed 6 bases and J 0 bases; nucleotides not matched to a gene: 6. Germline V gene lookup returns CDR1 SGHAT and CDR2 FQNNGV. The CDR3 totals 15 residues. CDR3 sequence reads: CASRPGLASSYEQYF. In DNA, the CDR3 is TGTGCCAGCAGACCCGGACTAGCGTCCTCCTACGAGCAGTACTTC. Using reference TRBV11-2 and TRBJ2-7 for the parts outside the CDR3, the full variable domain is EAGVAQSPRYKIIEKRQSVAFWCNPISGHATLYWYQQILGQGPKLLIQFQNNGVVDDSQLPKDRFSAERLKGVDSTLKIQPAKLEDSAVYLCASRPGLASSYEQYFGPGTRLTVT.

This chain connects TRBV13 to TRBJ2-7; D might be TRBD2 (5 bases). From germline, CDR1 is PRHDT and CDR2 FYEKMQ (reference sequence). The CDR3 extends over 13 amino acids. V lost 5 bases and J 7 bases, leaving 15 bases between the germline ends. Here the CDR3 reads CASSPRTLGEQYF. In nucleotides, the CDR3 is TGTGCCAGCAGCCCGAGGACTCTGGGGGAGCAGTACTTC.

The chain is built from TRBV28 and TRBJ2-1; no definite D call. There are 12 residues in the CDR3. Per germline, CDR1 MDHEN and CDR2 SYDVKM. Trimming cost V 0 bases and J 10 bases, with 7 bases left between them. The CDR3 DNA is TGTGCCAGCAGTTTATGGGCGAAAGAGCAGTTCTTC. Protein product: CASSLWAKEQFF. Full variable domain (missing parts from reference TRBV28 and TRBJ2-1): DVKVTQSSRYLVKRTGEKVFLECVQDMDHENMFWYRQDPGLGLRLIYFSYDVKMKEKGDIPEGYSVSREKKERFSLILESASTNQTSMYLCASSLWAKEQFFGPGTRLTVL.

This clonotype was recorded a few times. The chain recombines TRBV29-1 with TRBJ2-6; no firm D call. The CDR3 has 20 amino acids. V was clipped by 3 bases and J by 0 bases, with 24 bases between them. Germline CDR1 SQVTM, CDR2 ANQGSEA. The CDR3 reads CSVEAPLRAPAYSGANVLTF. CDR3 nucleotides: TGCAGCGTTGAGGCGCCTCTACGGGCACCAGCGTACTCTGGGGCCAACGTCCTGACTTTC.

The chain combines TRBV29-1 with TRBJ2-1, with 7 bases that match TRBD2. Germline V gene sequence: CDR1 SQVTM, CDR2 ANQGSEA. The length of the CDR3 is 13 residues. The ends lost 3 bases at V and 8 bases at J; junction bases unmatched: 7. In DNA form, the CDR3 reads TGCAGCGTTGATCTAGCGGACGGGGATGAGCAGTTCTTC. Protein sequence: CSVDLADGDEQFF.

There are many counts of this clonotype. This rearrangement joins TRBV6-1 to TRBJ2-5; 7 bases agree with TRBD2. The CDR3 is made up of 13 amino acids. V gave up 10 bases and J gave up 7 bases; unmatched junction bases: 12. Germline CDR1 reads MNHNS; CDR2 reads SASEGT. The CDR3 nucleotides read TGTGCCACCCGGGGGGAGGTGGGAGGGACCCAGTACTTC. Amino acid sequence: CATRGEVGGTQYF.